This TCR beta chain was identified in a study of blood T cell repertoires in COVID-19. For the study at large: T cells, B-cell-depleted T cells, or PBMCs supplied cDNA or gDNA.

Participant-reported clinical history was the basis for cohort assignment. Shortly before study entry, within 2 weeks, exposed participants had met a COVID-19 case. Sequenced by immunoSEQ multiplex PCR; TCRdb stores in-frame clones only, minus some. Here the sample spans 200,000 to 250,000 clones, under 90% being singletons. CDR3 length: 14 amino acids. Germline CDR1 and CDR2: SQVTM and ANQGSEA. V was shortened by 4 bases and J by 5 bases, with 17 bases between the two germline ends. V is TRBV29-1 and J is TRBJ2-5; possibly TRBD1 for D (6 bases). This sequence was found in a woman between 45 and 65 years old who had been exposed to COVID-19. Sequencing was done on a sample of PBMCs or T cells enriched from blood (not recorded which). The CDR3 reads CSVGGVGQSETQYF. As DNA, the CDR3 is TGCAGCGTTGGGGGTGTTGGACAGTCGGAGACCCAGTACTTC.